This is a list of T cell receptor beta chains from one sample in a study of cytomegalovirus exposure and HLA in healthy donors. Some clones are missing from TCRdb's copy, which holds only in-frame ones; the method was immunoSEQ multiplex PCR. The table lists over 150,000 clones, around 68% of them singletons. The material sequenced was PBMCs. All receptors derive from a man younger than 40 in good health and CMV-seronegative. Each CDR3 is given with its conserved first and last residue. D genes are given only for firm matches. Clone size, where shown, is once, few, many, or a class for clones that have expanded.

TGTGCCAGCAGCTTAGATGGGGCAGGGAACACTGAAGCTTTCTTT | CASSLDGAGNTEAFF | TRBJ1-1 | TRBV7-2 | . | .
TGTGCCAGCAGCGCTCTAGCGGGACTAGCGGGGGGTCGTTCCGGGGAGCTGTTTTTT | CASSALAGLAGGRSGELFF | TRBJ2-2 | TRBV7-9 | TRBD2 | .
TGTGCCAGCAGTGAAATCTGGGCAGGGAATTCACCCCTCCACTTT | CASSEIWAGNSPLHF | TRBJ1-6 | TRBV6-4 | . | few
TGTGCCAGTAGCGGACTAGCGGACCAAGAGACCCAGTACTTC | CASSGLADQETQYF | TRBJ2-5 | TRBV19 | TRBD2 | .
TGTGCCAGCAGCTCCTCGTCGGTCATTCAGTACTTC | CASSSSSVIQYF | TRBJ2-4 | TRBV11-2 | . | .
TGTGCCAGCAGCTTGGGAGGACAGGGTTCCTACGAGCAGTACTTC | CASSLGGQGSYEQYF | TRBJ2-7 | TRBV5-4 | TRBD1 | few
TGTGCCAGCAGGGGGACAGGGGGAACCGGGGAGCTGTTTTTT | CASRGTGGTGELFF | TRBJ2-2 | TRBV2 | TRBD1 | .
TGTGCCAGCAGCTCGGGAGGGAGATATAGCTCCTACGAGCAGTACTTC | CASSSGGRYSSYEQYF | TRBJ2-7 | TRBV13 | TRBD2 | .
TGTGCCAGCAGCCGAGCGGGGGGGCTCACAGATACGCAGTATTTT | CASSRAGGLTDTQYF | TRBJ2-3 | TRBV6-5 | TRBD2 | .
TGTGCCTGGAACGCGGGGGCGGAGACCCAGTACTTC | CAWNAGAETQYF | TRBJ2-5 | TRBV30 | . | .
TGTGCCAGCAGCTTTTTGTCCCAACTCACAGATACGCAGTATTTT | CASSFLSQLTDTQYF | TRBJ2-3 | TRBV5-5 | . | .
TGTGCCAGCAGTGAATTGGGGCGGACTAGCGGGGGTGGCTACGAGCAGTACTTC | CASSELGRTSGGGYEQYF | TRBJ2-7 | TRBV6-1 | TRBD2 | .
TGTGCCAGCAGCTCTTGGGCACAGTTGAACACTGAAGCTTTCTTT | CASSSWAQLNTEAFF | TRBJ1-1 | TRBV7-3 | . | .
TGTGCCAGCATCGGGGGCTTTGGGGGGGATCAGCCCCAGCATTTT | CASIGGFGGDQPQHF | TRBJ1-5 | TRBV27 | . | .
TGTGCCAGCAGCTTGAGGGCTGGGGACTACGAGCAGTACTTC | CASSLRAGDYEQYF | TRBJ2-7 | TRBV7-9 | . | few
TGTGCCACCAGCATTGCGGGGCCTCCTGGCAATGAGCAGTTCTTC | CATSIAGPPGNEQFF | TRBJ2-1 | TRBV15 | . | .
TGTGCCAGCAGTTACTGGGGGGATCAAGAGACCCAGTACTTC | CASSYWGDQETQYF | TRBJ2-5 | TRBV6-5 | . | .
TGTGCCAGCAGTGGGGGACAGAATTATGGCTACACCTTC | CASSGGQNYGYTF | TRBJ1-2 | TRBV6-1 | TRBD1 | .
TGTGCCAGCAGCTTCGGGGGACTCTCCTACGAGCAGTACTTC | CASSFGGLSYEQYF | TRBJ2-7 | TRBV5-6 | . | .
TGTGCCAGCAGTGAAGAGGCGGGGCCCACCCAAGAGACCCAGTACTTC | CASSEEAGPTQETQYF | TRBJ2-5 | TRBV2 | . | .
TGTGCCAGCAGTCGCAGGGATAACTATGGCTACACCTTC | CASSRRDNYGYTF | TRBJ1-2 | TRBV6-5 | . | once
TGTGCCAGCAGATCCACTACAGGGGAGCAGTACTTC | CASRSTTGEQYF | TRBJ2-7 | TRBV6-5 | . | .
TGCGCCAGCAGCCGAGCAGGGTCCCAAGAGACCCAGTACTTC | CASSRAGSQETQYF | TRBJ2-5 | TRBV4-3 | . | .
TGTGCCAGCAGCCAAGGTGGCAGGGGTAACACTGAAGCTTTCTTT | CASSQGGRGNTEAFF | TRBJ1-1 | TRBV4-2 | . | .
TGTGCCATCAGAGGACAGGGTAATGAAAAACTGTTTTTT | CAIRGQGNEKLFF | TRBJ1-4 | TRBV10-3 | TRBD1 | .
TGTGCCAGCCGCTATCCCGGGGTTGCTTTCTTT | CASRYPGVAFF | TRBJ1-1 | TRBV28 | . | few
TGCAGCGTTGCACAGGTTATGAGCACAGATACGCAGTATTTT | CSVAQVMSTDTQYF | TRBJ2-3 | TRBV29-1 | . | .
TGTGCCTGGAGGGGGACAGGCGGTAACCCTGAAGCTTTCTTT | CAWRGTGGNPEAFF | TRBJ1-1 | TRBV30 | TRBD1 | few
TGTGCCAGCAGCCGACAGACAGGGGGCGACACCGGGGAGCTGTTTTTT | CASSRQTGGDTGELFF | TRBJ2-2 | TRBV6-6 | TRBD1 | .
TGTGCTAGTGGTTTGCAGGGGGCAGATACGCAGTATTTT | CASGLQGADTQYF | TRBJ2-3 | TRBV12-5 | TRBD1 | .
TGTGCCAGCAGAATCGACGGGACAGGGATTAACAATGAGCAGTTCTTC | CASRIDGTGINNEQFF | TRBJ2-1 | TRBV27 | TRBD1 | .
TGTGCCAGCTCGGGGGGCTATGGCTACACCTTC | CASSGGYGYTF | TRBJ1-2 | TRBV27 | . | few
TGTGCCAGCAGCCGGAGGGAAGCAGGGAGAAAAAACACTGAAGCTTTCTTT | CASSRREAGRKNTEAFF | TRBJ1-1 | TRBV5-7 | . | .
TGTGCCAGCAGCCCGGACAGCAATAATTCACCCCTCCACTTT | CASSPDSNNSPLHF | TRBJ1-6 | TRBV7-9 | . | .
TGTGCCAGCAGCTTAGTGGCGGGGGTTTCTAATGAGCAATTCTTC | CASSLVAGVSNEQFF | TRBJ2-1 | TRBV11-1 | TRBD2 | .
TGTGCCAGTAGTCCTACCCTAGAGAGGAACGAGCAGTACTTC | CASSPTLERNEQYF | TRBJ2-7 | TRBV19 | . | once
TGCGCCAGCAGCCTCATAGCGGGGGGGCTGGTTACGCAGTATTTT | CASSLIAGGLVTQYF | TRBJ2-3 | TRBV5-1 | TRBD2 | .
TGTGCCAGCAGCTTGGAATCGCTCAGGGCGAACACCGGGGAGCTGTTTTTT | CASSLESLRANTGELFF | TRBJ2-2 | TRBV5-6 | . | .
TGCGCCAGCAAGACGGGGGTGGAGGACACCATATATTTT | CASKTGVEDTIYF | TRBJ1-3 | TRBV5-1 | . | .
TGTGCCAGCAGCTTGCCTCTCCTTGCGGGGCTCAGGCAGTTCTTC | CASSLPLLAGLRQFF | TRBJ2-1 | TRBV7-8 | . | once
TGCGCCAGCAGCCAAGAAGCAGGGGCCAAGTGGGGCTACACCTTC | CASSQEAGAKWGYTF | TRBJ1-2 | TRBV4-1 | . | once
TGTGCCAGCAGTGGTCAGCGGGGCTGGGAGACCCAGTACTTC | CASSGQRGWETQYF | TRBJ2-5 | TRBV2 | TRBD2 | .
TGTGCCAGCAGTGAAGACAGAACCTCCTACAATGAGCAGTTCTTC | CASSEDRTSYNEQFF | TRBJ2-1 | TRBV2 | . | .
TGTGCCAGTAGTATAGATCCAGGGGCGAACACTGAAGCTTTCTTT | CASSIDPGANTEAFF | TRBJ1-1 | TRBV19 | . | .
TGCACCAGCAGCCCAGCCGCGGGTAGTACCCAAAGCTCCTACGAGCAGTACTTC | CTSSPAAGSTQSSYEQYF | TRBJ2-7 | TRBV1 | . | .
TGTGCCAGCAGTGGGACAGGGGTTGGGGAGCTGTTTTTT | CASSGTGVGELFF | TRBJ2-2 | TRBV6-5 | TRBD1 | .
TGCGCCAGCAGCCAGGGGGGGGACATTCAAGGCTACACCTTC | CASSQGGDIQGYTF | TRBJ1-2 | TRBV4-3 | . | few
TGTGCCAGCAGCTTAGGGAGCTCTGGGGCCAACGTCCTGACTTTC | CASSLGSSGANVLTF | TRBJ2-6 | TRBV5-8 | . | .
TGTGCCAGCAGCTTGAGGGGGCGCGACACTGAAGCTTTCTTT | CASSLRGRDTEAFF | TRBJ1-1 | TRBV11-3 | TRBD1 | once
TGTGCCAGCAGCTCCTCCTACAGGGAACCCCTCCACTTT | CASSSSYREPLHF | TRBJ1-6 | TRBV5-4 | . | .